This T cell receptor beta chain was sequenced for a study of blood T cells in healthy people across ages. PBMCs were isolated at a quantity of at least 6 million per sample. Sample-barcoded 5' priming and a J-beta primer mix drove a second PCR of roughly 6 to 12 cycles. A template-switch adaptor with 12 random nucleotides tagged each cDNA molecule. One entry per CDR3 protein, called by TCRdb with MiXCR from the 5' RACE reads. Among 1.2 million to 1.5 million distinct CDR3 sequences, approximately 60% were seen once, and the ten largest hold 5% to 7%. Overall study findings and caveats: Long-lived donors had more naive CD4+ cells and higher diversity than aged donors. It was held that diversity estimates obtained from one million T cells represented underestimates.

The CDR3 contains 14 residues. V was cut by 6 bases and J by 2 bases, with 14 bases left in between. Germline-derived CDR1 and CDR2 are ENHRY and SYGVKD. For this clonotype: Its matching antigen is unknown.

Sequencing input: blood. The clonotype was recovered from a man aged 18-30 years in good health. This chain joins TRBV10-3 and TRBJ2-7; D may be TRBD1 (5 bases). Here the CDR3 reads CAISPIDRPYEQYF. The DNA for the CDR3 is TGTGCCATCAGCCCCATTGACAGACCCTACGAGCAGTACTTC.